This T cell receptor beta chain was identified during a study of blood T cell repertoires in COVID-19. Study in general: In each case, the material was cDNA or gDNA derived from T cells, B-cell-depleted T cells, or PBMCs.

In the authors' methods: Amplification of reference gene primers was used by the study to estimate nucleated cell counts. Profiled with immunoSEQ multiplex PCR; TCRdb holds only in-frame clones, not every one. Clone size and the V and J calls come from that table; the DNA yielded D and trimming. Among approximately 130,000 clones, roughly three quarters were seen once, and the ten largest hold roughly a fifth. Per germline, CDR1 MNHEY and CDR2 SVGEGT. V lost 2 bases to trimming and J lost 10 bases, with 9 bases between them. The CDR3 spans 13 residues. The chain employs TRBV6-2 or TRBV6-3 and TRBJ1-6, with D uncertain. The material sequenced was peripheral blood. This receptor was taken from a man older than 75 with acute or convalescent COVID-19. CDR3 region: CASSYESRSPLHF. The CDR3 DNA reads TGTGCCAGCAGTTACGAGTCGAGGTCACCCCTCCACTTT.